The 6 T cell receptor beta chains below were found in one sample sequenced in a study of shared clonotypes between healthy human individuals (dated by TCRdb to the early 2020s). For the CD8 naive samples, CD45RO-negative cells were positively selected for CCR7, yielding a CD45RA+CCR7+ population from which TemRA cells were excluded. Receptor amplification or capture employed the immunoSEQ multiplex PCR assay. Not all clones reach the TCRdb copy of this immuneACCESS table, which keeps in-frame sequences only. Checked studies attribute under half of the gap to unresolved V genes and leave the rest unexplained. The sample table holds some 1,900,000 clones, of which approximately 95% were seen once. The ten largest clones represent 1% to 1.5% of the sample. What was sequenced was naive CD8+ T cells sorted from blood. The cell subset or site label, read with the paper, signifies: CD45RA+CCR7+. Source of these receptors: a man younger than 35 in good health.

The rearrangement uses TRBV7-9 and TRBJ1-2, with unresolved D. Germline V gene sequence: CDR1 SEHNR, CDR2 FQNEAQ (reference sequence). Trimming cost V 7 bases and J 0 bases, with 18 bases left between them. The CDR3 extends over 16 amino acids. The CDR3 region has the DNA TGTGCCAGCACATTGGCTGGGTCGGGAACTAACTATGGCTACACCTTC. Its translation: CASTLAGSGTNYGYTF.

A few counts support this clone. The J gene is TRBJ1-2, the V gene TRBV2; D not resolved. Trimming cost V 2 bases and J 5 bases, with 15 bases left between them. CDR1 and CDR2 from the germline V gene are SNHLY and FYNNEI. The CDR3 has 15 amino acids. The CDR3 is CASSEIEGFGYGYTF. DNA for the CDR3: TGTGCCAGCAGTGAAATTGAGGGTTTTGGATATGGCTACACCTTC.

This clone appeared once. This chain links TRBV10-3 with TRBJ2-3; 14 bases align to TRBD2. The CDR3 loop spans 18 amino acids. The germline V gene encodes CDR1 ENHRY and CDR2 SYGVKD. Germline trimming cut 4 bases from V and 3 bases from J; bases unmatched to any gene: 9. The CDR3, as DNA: TGTGCCATCAGTGCGGGACTAGCGGGAGCGTCTTGGACAGATACGCAGTATTTT. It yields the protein CAISAGLAGASWTDTQYF.

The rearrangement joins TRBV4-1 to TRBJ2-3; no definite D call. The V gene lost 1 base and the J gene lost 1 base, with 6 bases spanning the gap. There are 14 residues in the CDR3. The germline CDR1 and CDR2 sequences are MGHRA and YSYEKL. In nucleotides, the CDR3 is TGCGCCAGCAGCCAAGCATTCGGCACAGATACGCAGTATTTT. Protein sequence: CASSQAFGTDTQYF.

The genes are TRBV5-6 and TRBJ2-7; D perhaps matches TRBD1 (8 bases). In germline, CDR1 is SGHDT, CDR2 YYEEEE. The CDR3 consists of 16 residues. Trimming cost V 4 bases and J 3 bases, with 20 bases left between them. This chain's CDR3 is CASSPSGTGMDYEQYF. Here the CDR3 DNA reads TGTGCCAGCAGCCCAAGCGGGACAGGAATGGACTACGAGCAGTACTTC.

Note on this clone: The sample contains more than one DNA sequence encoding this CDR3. The chain's CDR3 is CASSLGGDTEAFF. In DNA, the CDR3 is TGTGCCAGCAGCTTAGGGGGAGATACTGAAGCTTTCTTT. The gene calls are TRBV13 and TRBJ1-1; no clear D gene. The CDR3 length is 13 residues. Deletions cut 0 bases from V and 5 bases from J, with 7 bases between. The germline V gene encodes CDR1 PRHDT and CDR2 FYEKMQ (reference sequence).